A single sample gave rise to the 11 T cell receptor beta chains below, sequenced in a study of T cell repertoires in cytomegalovirus infection. Their cognate antigens are unknown. TCRdb reprocessed the reads via MiXCR and lists one record per CDR3 protein. The top ten hold approximately 35% of the sample, which has under 150,000 distinct CDR3 sequences, under 30% seen once. The specimen was PBMCs, sequenced either directly or after in vitro stimulation (not recorded which). The receptors come from a human donor in good health (CMV status not recorded). Some clones in this sample may be carry-over from other donors' samples.

Many counts were recorded for this clonotype. The V and J genes are TRBV7-2 and TRBJ2-1, with TRBD1 matching over 9 bases. The CDR3 has 17 residues. CDR1 SGHTA and CDR2 FQGNSA come from the germline V gene. The ends lost 1 base at V and 5 bases at J; junction bases unmatched: 9. The CDR3 nucleotides read TGTGCCAGCAGCTTAGGAGGGGGGACAGGGAGCGACAATGAGCAGTTCTTC. Protein product: CASSLGGGTGSDNEQFF.

Within the sample, this clonotype is medium-sized. The gene calls are TRBV7-8 and TRBJ2-1; TRBD2 matches 12 bases. This CDR3 contains 16 residues. Losses at the gene ends were 5 bases for V and 7 bases for J; bases not matched to a gene: 9. Germline CDR1 and CDR2: SGHVS and FQNEAQ. Here the CDR3 reads CASSQPLAGGKNEQFF. The DNA for the CDR3 is TGTGCCAGCAGCCAACCGCTAGCGGGAGGGAAAAATGAGCAGTTCTTC.

Only a few counts were recorded for this clonotype. The V call is TRBV7-6, the J call TRBJ1-2, with TRBD1 identical over 9 bases. The CDR3 is 16 residues long. The V gene end was trimmed by 4 bases and the J gene end by 4 bases; junction bases not matched to a gene: 10. The germline CDR1 and CDR2 sequences are SGHVS and FNYEAQ. In DNA form, the CDR3 reads TGTGCCAGCAGCTCACCCGGGACAGGGAGGATCTATGGCTACACCTTC. Encoded protein: CASSSPGTGRIYGYTF.

This clonotype appeared a few times. The chain employs TRBV6-1 and TRBJ1-2; D might be TRBD1 (6 bases). V was pared by 2 bases and J by 4 bases, with 17 bases between. This CDR3 is built from 16 residues. CDR1 MNHNS and CDR2 SASEGT come from the germline V gene. The CDR3 bases are TGTGCCAGCAGTGAATTACCAGGCAGGGGAGGCTATGGCTACACCTTC. Amino acids: CASSELPGRGGYGYTF.

V is TRBV10-3 and J is TRBJ2-2, with D uncertain. CDR1 is ENHRY and CDR2 is SYGVKD in the germline V gene. The V gene lost 6 bases and the J gene lost 2 bases, with 4 bases spanning the gap. This CDR3 is built from 12 residues. In nucleotides, the CDR3 is TGTGCCATCAGCGGTAACACCGGGGAGCTGTTTTTT. Translated: CAISGNTGELFF.

This clonotype appeared many times. The chain recombines TRBV7-8 with TRBJ2-4, with D possibly being TRBD1 (6 bases). CDR1 and CDR2 (germline): SGHVS, FQNEAQ. The CDR3 totals 15 residues. Trimming took off 4 bases at V and 7 bases at J, with 17 bases between the two ends. CDR3 region: CASSSAGAVINIQYF. The CDR3 region has the DNA TGTGCCAGCAGCTCCGCAGGGGCCGTTATTAACATTCAGTACTTC.

This clonotype was detected only a few times. This rearrangement joins TRBV5-1 to TRBJ1-1; weak D call: TRBD1 (6 bases). The germline V gene has CDR1 SGHRS and CDR2 YFSETQ. V dropped 2 bases and J dropped 5 bases, with 13 bases sitting between them. The CDR3 consists of 14 residues. The DNA of the CDR3 is TGCGCCAGCAGCTTCGGCAGGGGTGGGACTGAAGCTTTCTTT. It specifies CASSFGRGGTEAFF.

V usage is TRBV20-1 and J usage is TRBJ1-1; D is uncertain. The length of the CDR3 is 12 residues. Germline V CDR1 and CDR2: DFQATT, SNEGSKA (reference sequence). Trimming cost V 1 base and J 4 bases, with 7 bases left between them. The CDR3, as DNA: TGCAGTGCTAGAGCCCCGCCCACTGAAGCTTTCTTT. It translates to CSARAPPTEAFF.

This clonotype was seen more than once but under ten times. CDR3 loop: CASSYRRTSGINEQFF. DNA for the CDR3: TGTGCCAGCAGTTATAGGAGGACTAGCGGGATCAATGAGCAGTTCTTC. V usage is TRBV6-5 and J usage is TRBJ2-1; 12 nucleotides match TRBD2. The germline CDR1 and CDR2 sequences are MNHEY and SVGAGI. The length of the CDR3 is 16 residues. V trimming: 3 bases; J trimming: 6 bases; junction bases outside the gene matches: 6.

The chain recombines TRBV20-1 with TRBJ2-1, with D possibly TRBD2 on 5 matching bases. The CDR3 is 15 amino acids. Germline-derived CDR1 and CDR2 are DFQATT and SNEGSKA (reference sequence). The V and J ends lost 3 bases and 5 bases respectively, with 17 bases between them. CDR3 coding DNA: TGCAGTGCTAGCCACGGGCAGCGGAGCAACAATGAGCAGTTCTTC. Its protein product is CSASHGQRSNNEQFF.

The chain links TRBV12-3 or TRBV12-4 to TRBJ2-5, with unresolved D. With 1 base removed from V and 4 bases from J, the gap between germline ends came to 13 bases. The CDR3 contains 15 residues. The CDR3 nucleotides read TGTGCCAGCAGTTTAGGGCGGCCGAGGCGAGAGACCCAGTACTTC. Encoded protein: CASSLGRPRRETQYF.